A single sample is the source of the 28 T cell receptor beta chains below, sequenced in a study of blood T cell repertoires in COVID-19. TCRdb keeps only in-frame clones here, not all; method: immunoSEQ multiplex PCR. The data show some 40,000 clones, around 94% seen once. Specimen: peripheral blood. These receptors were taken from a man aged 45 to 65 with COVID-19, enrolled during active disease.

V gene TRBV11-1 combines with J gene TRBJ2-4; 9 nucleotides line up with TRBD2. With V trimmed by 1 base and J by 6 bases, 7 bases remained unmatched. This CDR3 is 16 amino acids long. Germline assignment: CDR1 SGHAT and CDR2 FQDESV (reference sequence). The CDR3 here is CASSLGAVAGANIQYF. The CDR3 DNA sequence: TGTGCCAGCAGCTTAGGGGCGGTAGCGGGAGCAAACATTCAGTACTTC.

CDR3 sequence: CASSMGGGAEQPQHF. Written as DNA, the CDR3 is TGTGCCAGTAGTATGGGCGGTGGGGCGGAGCAGCCCCAGCATTTT. J is TRBJ1-5 and V is TRBV19; D might be TRBD1 (5 bases). Trimming shortened V by 3 bases and J by 7 bases, and 16 bases separated the two germline ends. This CDR3 contains 15 residues. CDR1 is LNHDA and CDR2 is SQIVND in the germline V gene (reference sequence).

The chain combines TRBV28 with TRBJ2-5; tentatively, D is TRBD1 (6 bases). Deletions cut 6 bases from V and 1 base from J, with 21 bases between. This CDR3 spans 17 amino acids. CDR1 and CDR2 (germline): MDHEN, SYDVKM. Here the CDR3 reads CASSTPVGARGQETQYF. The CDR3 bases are TGTGCCAGCAGCACTCCAGTCGGGGCCAGGGGCCAAGAGACCCAGTACTTC.

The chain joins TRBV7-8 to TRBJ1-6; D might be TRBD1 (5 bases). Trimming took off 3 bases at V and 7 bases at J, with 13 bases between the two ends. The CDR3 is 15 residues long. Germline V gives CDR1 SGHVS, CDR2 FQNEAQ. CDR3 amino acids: CASSFIAGGNSPLHF. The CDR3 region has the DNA TGTGCCAGCAGCTTTATCGCGGGGGGAAATTCACCCCTCCACTTT.

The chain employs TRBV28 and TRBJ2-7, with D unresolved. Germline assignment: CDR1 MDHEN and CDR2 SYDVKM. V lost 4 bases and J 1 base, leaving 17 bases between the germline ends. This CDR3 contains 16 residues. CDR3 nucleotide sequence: TGTGCCAGCAGTTGGGCTGATTCCGTCCTGTCCTACGAGCAGTACTTC. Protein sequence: CASSWADSVLSYEQYF.

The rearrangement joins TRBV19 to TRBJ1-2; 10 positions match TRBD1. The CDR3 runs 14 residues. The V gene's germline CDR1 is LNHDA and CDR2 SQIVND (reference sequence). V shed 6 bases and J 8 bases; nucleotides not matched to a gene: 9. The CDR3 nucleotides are TGTGCCAGTAGCGGACAGGGGGGTTCAGGCGGCTACACCTTC. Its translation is CASSGQGGSGGYTF.

The chain's CDR3 is CASSLTQGIGYEQYF. The CDR3 DNA is TGTGCCAGCAGCTTAACACAGGGAATCGGTTACGAGCAGTACTTC. The chain recombines TRBV7-3 with TRBJ2-7, with D perhaps TRBD1 (6 bases). Trimming pared 0 bases from V and 4 bases from J, leaving 13 bases between. CDR3 size: 15 residues. Per the germline V gene, CDR1 is SGHTA and CDR2 is FQGTGA.

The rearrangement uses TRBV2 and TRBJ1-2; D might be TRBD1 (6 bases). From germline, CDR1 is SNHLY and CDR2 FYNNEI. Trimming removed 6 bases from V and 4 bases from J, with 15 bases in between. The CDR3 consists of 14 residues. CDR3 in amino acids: CASRIQGFGYGYTF. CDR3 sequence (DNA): TGTGCCAGCAGAATCCAGGGGTTCGGCTATGGCTACACCTTC.

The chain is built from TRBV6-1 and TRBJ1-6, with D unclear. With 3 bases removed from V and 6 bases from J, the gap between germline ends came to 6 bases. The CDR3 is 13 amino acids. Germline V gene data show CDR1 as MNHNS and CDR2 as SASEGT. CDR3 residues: CASSDSFNSPLHF. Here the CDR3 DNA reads TGTGCCAGCAGTGACAGTTTTAATTCACCCCTCCACTTT.

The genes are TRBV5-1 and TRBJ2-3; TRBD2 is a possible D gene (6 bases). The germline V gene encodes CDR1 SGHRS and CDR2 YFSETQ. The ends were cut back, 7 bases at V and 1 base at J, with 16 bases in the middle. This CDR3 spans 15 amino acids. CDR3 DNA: TGCGCCAGCGCCCCGGAGGGCGCTGGCACAGATACGCAGTATTTT. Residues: CASAPEGAGTDTQYF.

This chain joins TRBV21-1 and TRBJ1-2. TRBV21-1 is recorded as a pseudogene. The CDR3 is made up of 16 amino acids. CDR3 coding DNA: TGTGCCAGCAGCAAAGCGAACGGGGGGTTTGAATTAGGCTACACCTTC. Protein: CASSKANGGFELGYTF.

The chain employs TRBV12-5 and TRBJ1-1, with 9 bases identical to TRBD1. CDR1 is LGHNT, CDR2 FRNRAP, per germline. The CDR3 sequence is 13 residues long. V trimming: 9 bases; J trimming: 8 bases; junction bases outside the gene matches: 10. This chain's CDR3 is CASRRGQGIEAFF. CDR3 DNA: TGTGCTAGCCGAAGGGGACAGGGAATCGAAGCTTTCTTT.

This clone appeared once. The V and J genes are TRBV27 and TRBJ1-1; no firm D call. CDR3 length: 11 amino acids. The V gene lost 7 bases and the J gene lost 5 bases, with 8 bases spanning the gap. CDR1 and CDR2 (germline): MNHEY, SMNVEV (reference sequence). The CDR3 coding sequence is TGTGCCAGCAATCCGGGGACTGAAGCTTTCTTT. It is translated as CASNPGTEAFF.

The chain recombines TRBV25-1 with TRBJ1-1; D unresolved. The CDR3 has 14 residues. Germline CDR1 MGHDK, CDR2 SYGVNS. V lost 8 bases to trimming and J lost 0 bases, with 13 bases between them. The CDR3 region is CASWECRVNTEAFF. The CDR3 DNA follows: TGTGCCAGCTGGGAGTGTCGGGTGAACACTGAAGCTTTCTTT.

This CDR3 reads CAWSSGPSSYNEQFF. The CDR3 DNA follows: TGTGCCTGGAGTAGCGGGCCCAGCTCCTACAATGAGCAGTTCTTC. The rearrangement links TRBV30 to TRBJ2-1, with a weak D call TRBD2 (6 bases). V was shortened by 2 bases and J by 0 bases, with 11 bases between the two germline ends. CDR3 length: 15 amino acids. Germline V lookup: CDR1 GTSNPN, CDR2 SVGIG (reference sequence).

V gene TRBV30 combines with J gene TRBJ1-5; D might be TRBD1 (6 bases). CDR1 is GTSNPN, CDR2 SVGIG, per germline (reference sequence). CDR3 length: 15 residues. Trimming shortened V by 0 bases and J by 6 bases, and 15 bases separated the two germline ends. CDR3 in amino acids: CAWSVETGPFQPQHF. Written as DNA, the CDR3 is TGTGCCTGGAGTGTAGAGACAGGACCCTTTCAGCCCCAGCATTTT.

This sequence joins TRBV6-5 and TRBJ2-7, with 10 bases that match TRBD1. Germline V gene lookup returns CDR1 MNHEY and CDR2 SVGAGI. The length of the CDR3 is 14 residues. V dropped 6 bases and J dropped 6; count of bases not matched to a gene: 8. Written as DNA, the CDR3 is TGTGCCAGCAGAATGGGACAGGGGAGCCTCGAGCAGTACTTC. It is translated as CASRMGQGSLEQYF.

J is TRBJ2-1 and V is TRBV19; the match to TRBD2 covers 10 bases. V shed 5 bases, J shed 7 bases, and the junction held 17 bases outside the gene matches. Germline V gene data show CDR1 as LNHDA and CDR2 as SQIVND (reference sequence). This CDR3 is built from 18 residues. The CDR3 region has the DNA TGTGCCAGTAGTCTTATCCTAGCGGGAGCAGGGCACCAGAATGAGCAGTTCTTC. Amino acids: CASSLILAGAGHQNEQFF. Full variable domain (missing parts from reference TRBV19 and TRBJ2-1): DGGITQSPKYLFRKEGQNVTLSCEQNLNHDAMYWYRQDPGQGLRLIYYSQIVNDFQKGDIAEGYSVSREKKESFPLTVTSAQKNPTAFYLCASSLILAGAGHQNEQFFGPGTRLTVL.

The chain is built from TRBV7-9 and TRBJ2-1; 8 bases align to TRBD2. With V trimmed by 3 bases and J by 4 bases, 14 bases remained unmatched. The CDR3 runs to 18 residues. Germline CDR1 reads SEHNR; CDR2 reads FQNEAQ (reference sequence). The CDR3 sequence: CASSFFRAAGATYNEQFF. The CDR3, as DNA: TGTGCCAGCAGCTTTTTCAGAGCAGCGGGAGCAACGTACAATGAGCAGTTCTTC.

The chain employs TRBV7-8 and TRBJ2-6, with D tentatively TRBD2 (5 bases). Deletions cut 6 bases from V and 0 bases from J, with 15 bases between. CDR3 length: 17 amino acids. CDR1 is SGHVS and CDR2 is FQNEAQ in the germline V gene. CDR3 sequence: CASSRQPEGSGANVLTF. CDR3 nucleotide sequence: TGTGCCAGCAGTAGACAACCCGAGGGCTCTGGGGCCAACGTCCTGACTTTC.

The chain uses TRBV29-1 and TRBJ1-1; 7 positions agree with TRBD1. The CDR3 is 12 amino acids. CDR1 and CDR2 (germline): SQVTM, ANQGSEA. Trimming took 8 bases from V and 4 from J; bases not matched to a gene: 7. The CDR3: CSTGDRATEAFF. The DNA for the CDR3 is TGCAGCACAGGTGACAGGGCCACTGAAGCTTTCTTT.

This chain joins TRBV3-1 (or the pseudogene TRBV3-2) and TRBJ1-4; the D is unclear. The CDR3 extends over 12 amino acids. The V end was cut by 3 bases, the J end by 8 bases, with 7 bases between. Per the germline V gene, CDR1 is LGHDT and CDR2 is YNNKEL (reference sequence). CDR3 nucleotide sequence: TGTGCCAGCAGCCATCAGGCCGAAAAACTGTTTTTT. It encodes CASSHQAEKLFF.

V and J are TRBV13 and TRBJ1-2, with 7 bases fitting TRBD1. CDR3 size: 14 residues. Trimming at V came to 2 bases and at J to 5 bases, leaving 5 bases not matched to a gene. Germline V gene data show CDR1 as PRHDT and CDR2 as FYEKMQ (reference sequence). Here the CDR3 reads CASSLKGQLYGYTF. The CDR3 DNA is TGTGCCAGCAGCTTAAAGGGACAGCTATATGGCTACACCTTC.

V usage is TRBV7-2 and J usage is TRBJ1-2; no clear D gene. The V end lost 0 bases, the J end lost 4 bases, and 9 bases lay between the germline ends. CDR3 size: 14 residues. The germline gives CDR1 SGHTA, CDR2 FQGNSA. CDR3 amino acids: CASSLASGFYGYTF. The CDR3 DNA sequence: TGTGCCAGCAGCTTAGCGTCGGGTTTCTATGGCTACACCTTC.

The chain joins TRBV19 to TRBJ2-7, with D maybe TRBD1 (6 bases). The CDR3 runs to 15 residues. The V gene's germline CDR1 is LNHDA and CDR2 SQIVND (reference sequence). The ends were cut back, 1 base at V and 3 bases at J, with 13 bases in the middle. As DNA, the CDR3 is TGTGCCAGTAGTATAGTCTTACAGGGCGTCTACGAGCAGTACTTC. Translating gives CASSIVLQGVYEQYF.

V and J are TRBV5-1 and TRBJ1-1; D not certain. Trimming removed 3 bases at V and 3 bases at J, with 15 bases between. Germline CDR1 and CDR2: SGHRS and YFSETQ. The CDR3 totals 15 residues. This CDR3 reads CASSSWTGSDTEAFF. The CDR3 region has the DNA TGCGCCAGCAGCTCATGGACGGGGTCGGACACTGAAGCTTTCTTT. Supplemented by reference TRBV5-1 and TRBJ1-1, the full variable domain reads KAGVTQTPRYLIKTRGQQVTLSCSPISGHRSVSWYQQTPGQGLQFLFEYFSETQRNKGNFPGRFSGRQFSNSRSEMNVSTLELGDSALYLCASSSWTGSDTEAFFGQGTRLTVV.

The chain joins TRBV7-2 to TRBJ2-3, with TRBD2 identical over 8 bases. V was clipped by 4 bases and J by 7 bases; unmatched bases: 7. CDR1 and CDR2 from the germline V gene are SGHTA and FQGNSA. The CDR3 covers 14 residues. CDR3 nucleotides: TGTGCCAGCAGCTCGGGACTAGTTCCGTATACGCAGTATTTT. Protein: CASSSGLVPYTQYF.

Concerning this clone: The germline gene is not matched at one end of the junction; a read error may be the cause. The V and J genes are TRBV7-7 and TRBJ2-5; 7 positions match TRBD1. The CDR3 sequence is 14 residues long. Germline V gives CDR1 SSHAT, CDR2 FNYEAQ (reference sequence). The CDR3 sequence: CASSPGQVQETQYF. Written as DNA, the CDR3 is TGTGCTAGCAGCCCAGGACAGGTCCAAGAGACCCAGTACTTC. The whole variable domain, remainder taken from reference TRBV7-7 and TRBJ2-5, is GAGVSQSPRYKVTKRGQDVTLRCDPISSHATLYWYQQALGQGPEFLTYFNYEAQPDKSGLPSDRFSAERPEGSISTLTIQRTEQRDSAMYRCASSPGQVQETQYFGPGTRLLVL.